Each of the 24 T cell receptor beta chains below was sequenced from the same sample in a study of T cell responses to AZD1222 COVID-19 vaccine (dated by TCRdb to about 2021). The receptor library was made with the immunoSEQ multiplex PCR assay. TCRdb's version of the immuneACCESS table is confined to in-frame rearrangements and falls short of the full clone set. An unresolved V gene accounts for under half of the shortfall where checked; the remainder is of unknown origin. This sample lists about 150,000 clones; around 90% were detected once. The leading ten clones occupy about 4.1% of the sample. The time point label, read with the paper, signifies: about 28 days (+/-7) after the second vaccine dose. The source was peripheral blood, collected 28 days after the second AZD1222 dose. Receptor source: an adult who received the AZD1222 COVID-19 vaccine.

The rearrangement uses TRBV5-6 and TRBJ1-1; D perhaps matches TRBD1 (6 bases). The germline gives CDR1 SGHDT, CDR2 YYEEEE. The CDR3 loop spans 14 amino acids. V was trimmed by 6 bases and J by 1 base, leaving 13 bases between them. CDR3 amino acids: CASTGVRGNTEAFF. The CDR3 DNA reads as TGTGCCAGCACCGGGGTCAGGGGGAACACTGAAGCTTTCTTT.

The chain recombines TRBV29-1 with TRBJ1-5, with D perhaps matching TRBD1 (5 bases). Trimming cost V 6 bases and J 5 bases, with 11 bases left between them. The CDR3 contains 12 residues. The germline V gene encodes CDR1 SQVTM and CDR2 ANQGSEA. The DNA of the CDR3 is TGCAGCGTGGGGGGATTAGATCAGCCCCAGCATTTT. It is translated as CSVGGLDQPQHF.

The chain has TRBV18 and TRBJ1-4; no firm D call. The CDR3 totals 14 residues. CDR1 KGHSH and CDR2 LQKENI come from the germline V gene. V dropped 3 bases and J dropped 11 bases, with 16 bases sitting between them. CDR3 nucleotides: TGTGCCAGCTCACCTACCGCCCCGGCGCCCAAACTGTTTTTT. Residues: CASSPTAPAPKLFF.

CDR3 amino acids: CASSPGGGRGSYEQYF. The CDR3 nucleotides are TGTGCCAGCAGCCCCGGTGGCGGGCGGGGCTCCTACGAGCAGTACTTC. The V gene is TRBV13, the J gene TRBJ2-7; D is perhaps TRBD2 (6 bases). The CDR3 sequence is 16 residues long. Germline loops: CDR1 PRHDT, CDR2 FYEKMQ (reference sequence). The ends were cut back, 5 bases at V and 0 bases at J, with 17 bases in the middle.

This clone appeared once. The chain has TRBV5-6 and TRBJ2-7; D tentatively fits TRBD1 or TRBD2 (5 bases each). The germline CDR1 and CDR2 sequences are SGHDT and YYEEEE. V lost 4 bases, J lost 4 bases, and 21 bases lay in between. The CDR3 is made up of 16 amino acids. CDR3 sequence (DNA): TGTGCCAGCAGCGCTGCGTGGCAGGGAAGAGGGTACGAGCAGTACTTC. Translating gives CASSAAWQGRGYEQYF.

The CDR3 DNA reads as TGTGCCAGTAGTAAGATTGGGGGAACCTACGAGCAGTACTTC. Its translation is CASSKIGGTYEQYF. The chain employs TRBV19 and TRBJ2-7; D may match TRBD1 or TRBD2 (5 bases each). The germline V and J ends were trimmed by 4 bases and 2 bases, with 12 bases remaining between them. The CDR3 contains 14 residues. Germline V lookup: CDR1 LNHDA, CDR2 SQIVND (reference sequence).

This rearrangement joins TRBV2 to TRBJ2-2; D might be TRBD2 (6 bases). CDR1 is SNHLY and CDR2 is FYNNEI in the germline V gene. This CDR3 has 14 residues. Trimming left V 3 bases short and J 7 bases short, with 12 bases between. CDR3 DNA: TGTGCCAGCAGTGAGGAGGGCTTCGGCGGGGAGCTGTTTTTT. Its translation: CASSEEGFGGELFF.

This chain joins TRBV7-2 and TRBJ2-1; the D gene is possibly TRBD2 (5 bases). Germline CDR1 SGHTA, CDR2 FQGNSA. Trimming shortened V by 0 bases and J by 7 bases, and 10 bases separated the two germline ends. The CDR3 loop spans 14 amino acids. CDR3 in amino acids: CASSLAGEWNEQFF. CDR3 nucleotide sequence: TGTGCCAGCAGCTTAGCGGGAGAGTGGAATGAGCAGTTCTTC.

This clone showed up just once. V is TRBV2 and J is TRBJ2-7, with a tentative D call TRBD1 (6 bases). Germline CDR1 reads SNHLY; CDR2 reads FYNNEI. The CDR3 has 17 residues. V dropped 4 bases and J dropped 2 bases, with 21 bases sitting between them. Written as DNA, the CDR3 is TGTGCCAGCAGTGGGCAGGACAGACATCGCATTACCTACGAGCAGTACTTC. Encoded protein: CASSGQDRHRITYEQYF.

V gene TRBV19 combines with J gene TRBJ1-1; no definite D call. The CDR3 totals 16 residues. The germline CDR1 and CDR2 sequences are LNHDA and SQIVND (reference sequence). The V and J ends lost 1 base and 0 bases respectively, with 12 bases between them. CDR3 nucleotides: TGTGCCAGTAGTATAGCCCCGGGCAGCGTGAACACTGAAGCTTTCTTT. This sequence encodes CASSIAPGSVNTEAFF.

The CDR3 coding sequence is TGTGCCAGCAGCCACAGACAGGGGGCGAACACCGGGGAGCTGTTTTTT. Residues: CASSHRQGANTGELFF. The rearrangement uses TRBV3-1 (or the pseudogene TRBV3-2) and TRBJ2-2; 9 bases align to TRBD1. This CDR3 is built from 16 residues. Germline V gives CDR1 LGHDT, CDR2 YNNKEL (reference sequence). Losses at the gene ends were 3 bases for V and 0 bases for J; bases not matched to a gene: 2.

The chain recombines TRBV27 with TRBJ1-5; D possibly corresponds to TRBD1 (6 bases). V was pared by 4 bases and J by 0 bases, with 10 bases between. Germline CDR1 reads MNHEY; CDR2 reads SMNVEV (reference sequence). CDR3 length: 15 amino acids. CDR3 sequence reads: CASSSSGDSNQPQHF. The CDR3 region has the DNA TGTGCCAGCAGTTCATCAGGGGATAGCAATCAGCCCCAGCATTTT.

The V call is TRBV7-9, the J call TRBJ2-2, with D possibly matching TRBD1 (5 bases). Trimming removed 5 bases from V and 6 bases from J, with 16 bases in between. Per the germline V gene, CDR1 is SEHNR and CDR2 is FQNEAQ (reference sequence). CDR3 length: 15 amino acids. CDR3: CASSTAGSNPGELFF. The CDR3 DNA reads as TGTGCCAGCAGCACGGCAGGGTCAAATCCCGGGGAGCTGTTTTTT. The complete variable domain, with remaining parts taken from reference TRBV7-9 and TRBJ2-2, reads DTGVSQNPRHKITKRGQNVTFRCDPISEHNRLYWYRQTLGQGPEFLTYFQNEAQLEKSRLLSDRFSAERPKGSFSTLEIQRTEQGDSAMYLCASSTAGSNPGELFFGEGSRLTVL.

The chain carries TRBV2 and TRBJ1-1; a weak D match, TRBD1 (6 bases). The CDR3 runs 15 residues. V shed 8 bases and J shed 5 bases, with 21 bases lying between them. Germline loops: CDR1 SNHLY, CDR2 FYNNEI. The CDR3 DNA follows: TGTGCCAGCGGTATGGACAGTAACCCGGGGACTGAAGCTTTCTTT. It specifies CASGMDSNPGTEAFF. Drawing the rest from reference TRBV2 and TRBJ1-1, the complete variable domain is EPEVTQTPSHQVTQMGQEVILRCVPISNHLYFYWYRQILGQKVEFLVSFYNNEISEKSEIFDDQFSVERPDGSNFTLKIRSTKLEDSAMYFCASGMDSNPGTEAFFGQGTRLTVV.

The chain couples TRBV7-3 to TRBJ2-2; no definite D call. V shed 5 bases and J shed 6 bases, with 10 bases lying between them. The CDR3 has 13 amino acids. Germline lookup yields CDR1 SGHTA and CDR2 FQGTGA. CDR3 amino acids: CASSPRVAGELFF. In DNA form, the CDR3 reads TGTGCCAGCAGCCCCCGGGTAGCCGGGGAGCTGTTTTTT. Full variable domain (rest looked up from reference TRBV7-3 and TRBJ2-2): GAGVSQTPSNKVTEKGKYVELRCDPISGHTALYWYRQSLGQGPEFLIYFQGTGAADDSGLPNDRFFAVRPEGSVSTLKIQRTERGDSAVYLCASSPRVAGELFFGEGSRLTVL.

The rearrangement uses TRBV6-2 or TRBV6-3 and TRBJ2-1, with D hard to call. In germline, CDR1 is MNHEY, CDR2 SVGEGT. The CDR3 runs to 14 residues. Trimming took 5 bases from V and 0 from J, leaving 8 bases between them. The chain's CDR3 is CASSPTGSYNEQFF. The CDR3 nucleotides read TGTGCCAGCAGTCCGACGGGCTCCTACAATGAGCAGTTCTTC.

This chain joins TRBV5-4 and TRBJ2-7; 11 nucleotides match TRBD2. Germline CDR1 is SGHNT and CDR2 is YYREEE (reference sequence). Unmatched junction bases numbered 5, after V lost 3 bases and J lost 3 bases. The CDR3 covers 15 residues. CDR3 sequence reads: CASSSSTSGIYEQYF. CDR3 nucleotides: TGTGCCAGCAGCTCGTCGACTAGCGGGATCTACGAGCAGTACTTC.

CDR3 bases: TGTGCCAGCAGCTTGAGTCAGGGTGAGACAGATACGCAGTATTTT. Protein product: CASSLSQGETDTQYF. This chain joins TRBV5-4 and TRBJ2-3; maybe TRBD1 (5 bases). V was shortened by 1 base and J by 3 bases, with 12 bases between the two germline ends. Germline loops: CDR1 SGHNT, CDR2 YYREEE (reference sequence). The CDR3 totals 15 residues. Variable domain in full (rest from reference TRBV5-4 and TRBJ2-3): ETGVTQSPTHLIKTRGQQVTLRCSSQSGHNTVSWYQQALGQGPQFIFQYYREEENGRGNFPPRFSGLQFPNYSSELNVNALELDDSALYLCASSLSQGETDTQYFGPGTRLTVL.

This rearrangement joins TRBV6-5 to TRBJ1-1; 9 bases match TRBD1. Germline values: CDR1 MNHEY, CDR2 SVGAGI. The V gene end was trimmed by 6 bases and the J gene end by 3 bases; junction bases not matched to a gene: 5. The CDR3 loop spans 14 amino acids. CDR3 loop: CASRRDRGDTEAFF. CDR3 nucleotides: TGTGCCAGCAGGCGAGACAGGGGGGACACTGAAGCTTTCTTT.

This clone was counted a single time. The V and J genes are TRBV7-2 and TRBJ1-3; possibly TRBD1 for D (5 bases). From germline, CDR1 is SGHTA and CDR2 FQGNSA. CDR3 length: 13 residues. V lost 6 bases and J lost 4, with 10 bases in between. The CDR3 sequence: CASRDGGGNTIYF. The CDR3 nucleotides read TGTGCCAGCAGGGATGGGGGGGGAAACACCATATATTTT.

The CDR3 DNA reads as TGTGCCAGCAGCTTGGGTGGGCCAGGGGGTTCTGATTGTTCACCCCTCCACTTT. It encodes CASSLGGPGGSDCSPLHF. The V and J genes are TRBV5-7 and TRBJ1-6; 7 nucleotides line up with TRBD1. TRBV5-7 is annotated as an ORF whose role is uncertain. J lost 9 bases, V lost 0 bases, and 15 bases had no gene match. This CDR3 comprises 18 residues.

This chain connects TRBV13 to TRBJ2-3; D is perhaps TRBD2 (5 bases). The length of the CDR3 is 15 residues. Germline CDR1 reads PRHDT; CDR2 reads FYEKMQ (reference sequence). The V and J ends lost 5 bases and 3 bases respectively, with 15 bases between them. The CDR3 DNA reads as TGTGCCAGCAGCGTTCGACTTAGAGGGACAGATACGCAGTATTTT. Translated, it gives CASSVRLRGTDTQYF.

V is TRBV10-3 and J is TRBJ1-6; D possibly corresponds to TRBD1 (6 bases). V gave up 10 bases and J gave up 8 bases, with 12 bases separating them. Per the germline V gene, CDR1 is ENHRY and CDR2 is SYGVKD. The CDR3 sequence is 12 residues long. The CDR3 spells CATRTEDSPLHF. The CDR3 bases are TGTGCCACAAGGACAGAAGATTCACCCCTCCACTTT.

This chain uses TRBV10-3 with TRBJ1-2; D not resolved. Trimming removed 4 bases at V and 3 bases at J, with 12 bases between. Per germline, CDR1 ENHRY and CDR2 SYGVKD. The CDR3 is 14 amino acids. Here the CDR3 reads CAISGKGMDYGYTF. The CDR3 DNA sequence: TGTGCCATCAGTGGGAAGGGTATGGACTATGGCTACACCTTC.